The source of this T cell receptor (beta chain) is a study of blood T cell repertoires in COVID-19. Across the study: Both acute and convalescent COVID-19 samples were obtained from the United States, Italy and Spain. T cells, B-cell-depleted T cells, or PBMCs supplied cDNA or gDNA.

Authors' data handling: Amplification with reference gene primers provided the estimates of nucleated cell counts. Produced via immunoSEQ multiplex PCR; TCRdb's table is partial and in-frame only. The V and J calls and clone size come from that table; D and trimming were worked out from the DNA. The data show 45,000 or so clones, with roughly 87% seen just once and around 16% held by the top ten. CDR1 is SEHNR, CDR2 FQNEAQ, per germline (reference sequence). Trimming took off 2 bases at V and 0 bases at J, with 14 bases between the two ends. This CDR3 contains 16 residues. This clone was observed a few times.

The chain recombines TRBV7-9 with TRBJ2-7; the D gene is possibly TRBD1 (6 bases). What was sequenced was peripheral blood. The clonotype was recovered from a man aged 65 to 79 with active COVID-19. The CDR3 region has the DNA TGTGCCAGCAGCTTATACAGGGACGGAAGCTCCTACGAGCAGTACTTC. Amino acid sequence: CASSLYRDGSSYEQYF. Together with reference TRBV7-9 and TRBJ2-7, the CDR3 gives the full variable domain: DTGVSQNPRHKITKRGQNVTFRCDPISEHNRLYWYRQTLGQGPEFLTYFQNEAQLEKSRLLSDRFSAERPKGSFSTLEIQRTEQGDSAMYLCASSLYRDGSSYEQYFGPGTRLTVT.